This T cell receptor beta chain was observed in a study of T cell repertoires in cytomegalovirus infection. For the study at large: It can be stated that public TCR beta signatures indicated CMV infection as well as a matching HLA type.

TCRdb fed the reads into MiXCR, producing one record per CDR3 protein. The profile covers approximately 180,000 distinct CDR3 sequences, with approximately 19% appearing a single time and about 2.9% taken by the ten largest. Per germline, CDR1 MNHEY and CDR2 SVGEGT. The CDR3 runs to 14 residues. Trimming left V 6 bases short and J 6 bases short, with 18 bases between. This clonotype was seen at least ten times. The TCR originated in a human donor in good health (CMV status not recorded). Some clones in this sample may be carry-over from other donors' samples. Input material: PBMCs. The rearrangement uses TRBV6-2 or TRBV6-3 and TRBJ2-7; D is perhaps TRBD1 or TRBD2 (5 bases each). CDR3 in amino acids: CASRPSGRSAEQYF. CDR3 bases: TGTGCCAGCAGACCCTCGGGACGGTCAGCCGAGCAGTACTTC.